Shown below are 17 T cell receptor beta chains from a single sample sequenced in a study of T cell repertoires in cytomegalovirus infection. Their recognized antigens are unknown. One entry per CDR3 protein results from TCRdb running MiXCR on the reads. The data hold 26,000 or so distinct CDR3 sequences, with about 19% observed a single time. The sequencing used CD8+ T cells from cultured PBMCs, collected from culture after CMV antigen stimulation. These receptors were collected from a human donor in good health (CMV status not recorded). Some clones in this sample may be carry-over from other donors' samples.

J is TRBJ1-5 and V is TRBV28; D is possibly TRBD1 (6 bases). Germline assignment: CDR1 MDHEN and CDR2 SYDVKM. CDR3 length: 13 residues. Between the trimmed V and J ends, which lost 8 bases and 2 bases, there was a span of 10 bases. The CDR3 DNA is TGTGCCAGCCAGTACAGGGGCAATCAGCCCCAGCATTTT. This encodes CASQYRGNQPQHF.

This clonotype was seen a few times. The chain recombines TRBV7-9 with TRBJ2-4; 9 nucleotides agree with TRBD1. This CDR3 has 16 amino acids. Germline CDR1 SEHNR, CDR2 FQNEAQ (reference sequence). J lost 0 bases, V lost 7 bases, and 7 bases had no gene match. The CDR3 DNA sequence: TGTGCCAGCATGCTCGACAGGGGGTCAGCCAAAAACATTCAGTACTTC. Residues: CASMLDRGSAKNIQYF. Full variable domain (outside the CDR3, taken from reference TRBV7-9 and TRBJ2-4): DTGVSQNPRHKITKRGQNVTFRCDPISEHNRLYWYRQTLGQGPEFLTYFQNEAQLEKSRLLSDRFSAERPKGSFSTLEIQRTEQGDSAMYLCASMLDRGSAKNIQYFGAGTRLSVL.

For the CDR3, the DNA is TGTGCCAGCAGCCAAGCAGCGGGAGCAAGCACCGGGGAGCTGTTTTTT. This translates into CASSQAAGASTGELFF. V is TRBV4-2 and J is TRBJ2-2; 8 bases are shared with TRBD2. Unmatched junction bases numbered 5, after V lost 1 base and J lost 4 bases. The CDR3 spans 16 residues. CDR1 and CDR2 from the germline V gene are LGHNA and YNFKEQ.

This clonotype has more than one count but fewer than ten. The chain has TRBV7-9 and TRBJ2-7; 8 bases line up with TRBD1. This CDR3 spans 14 amino acids. Looked up from germline, CDR1 is SEHNR and CDR2 is FQNEAQ (reference sequence). V was clipped by 1 base and J by 4 bases; unmatched bases: 3. The CDR3 is CASSLGQGTYEQYF. As DNA, the CDR3 is TGTGCCAGCAGCTTAGGACAGGGGACGTACGAGCAGTACTTC.

The chain links TRBV9 to TRBJ2-5; tentatively, D is TRBD2 (6 bases). V was cut by 0 bases and J by 5 bases, with 14 bases left in between. The germline V gene encodes CDR1 SGDLS and CDR2 YYNGEE. The CDR3 length is 15 residues. CDR3 residues: CASSVASGGRETQYF. CDR3 DNA sequence: TGTGCCAGCAGCGTAGCTTCCGGAGGGAGGGAGACCCAGTACTTC.

This clonotype came up a few times. The chain joins TRBV6-5 to TRBJ2-3; 14 positions match TRBD2. The germline CDR1 and CDR2 sequences are MNHEY and SVGAGI. The CDR3 length is 15 residues. V trimming: 2 bases; J trimming: 9 bases; junction bases outside the gene matches: 4. The CDR3: CASSYGLAGGGTQYF. CDR3 DNA: TGTGCCAGCAGTTACGGACTAGCGGGGGGTGGGACGCAGTATTTT.

The chain has TRBV7-8 and TRBJ1-1; D unresolved. This CDR3 comprises 15 residues. Trimming pared 1 base from V and 1 base from J, leaving 10 bases between. The germline CDR1 and CDR2 sequences are SGHVS and FQNEAQ. CDR3 protein: CASSLVRGRNTEAFF. DNA of the CDR3: TGTGCCAGCAGCTTAGTTCGGGGTCGGAACACTGAAGCTTTCTTT.

The table lists this clonotype with a few counts. The chain links TRBV28 to TRBJ1-1; no definite D call. This CDR3 is 14 amino acids long. Germline assignment: CDR1 MDHEN and CDR2 SYDVKM. Trimming removed 3 bases at V and 5 bases at J, with 13 bases between. The chain's CDR3 is CASSFPGMGTEAFF. CDR3 DNA: TGTGCCAGCAGTTTTCCGGGGATGGGGACTGAAGCTTTCTTT.

The chain is built from TRBV6-6 and TRBJ1-1; D is uncertain. This CDR3 is built from 13 residues. Trimming took off 2 bases at V and 0 bases at J, with 4 bases between the two ends. The germline CDR1 and CDR2 sequences are MNHNY and SVGAGI (reference sequence). The CDR3 loop is CASSYVVNTEAFF. CDR3 bases: TGTGCCAGCAGTTACGTCGTGAACACTGAAGCTTTCTTT.

The chain uses TRBV11-2 and TRBJ1-6; D is possibly TRBD1 (5 bases). The V gene lost 2 bases and the J gene lost 6 bases, with 14 bases spanning the gap. Germline lookup yields CDR1 SGHAT and CDR2 FQNNGV. CDR3 length: 16 residues. The chain's CDR3 is CASSLSGTIFNSPLHF. The CDR3 coding sequence is TGTGCCAGCAGCTTATCAGGGACGATATTTAATTCACCCCTCCACTTT.

This clonotype was detected only a few times. The genes are TRBV19 and TRBJ1-4, with 8 bases fitting TRBD1. The germline gives CDR1 LNHDA, CDR2 SQIVND (reference sequence). This CDR3 has 12 amino acids. The V segment lost 5 bases and the J segment 8 bases; nucleotides outside the gene matches: 1. CDR3: CASSDRGEKLFF. DNA for the CDR3: TGTGCCAGTAGTGACAGGGGAGAAAAACTGTTTTTT.

The chain couples TRBV7-2 to TRBJ2-2, with no clear D. Looked up from germline, CDR1 is SGHTA and CDR2 is FQGNSA. The V end was cut by 2 bases, the J end by 6 bases, with 7 bases between. The CDR3 is 13 residues long. The CDR3 nucleotides read TGTGCCAGCAGCTTATCGGCGGCCGGGGAGCTGTTTTTT. Amino acid sequence: CASSLSAAGELFF. Full variable domain (rest looked up from reference TRBV7-2 and TRBJ2-2): GAGVSQSPSNKVTEKGKDVELRCDPISGHTALYWYRQSLGQGLEFLIYFQGNSAPDKSGLPSDRFSAERTGGSVSTLTIQRTQQEDSAVYLCASSLSAAGELFFGEGSRLTVL.

In its sample, this clonotype was seen a few times. The V and J genes are TRBV12-3 or TRBV12-4 and TRBJ2-1; possibly TRBD1 or TRBD2 for D (5 bases each). The V gene lost 5 bases and the J gene lost 1 base, with 18 bases spanning the gap. This CDR3 is 17 amino acids long. The CDR3 nucleotides read TGTGCCAGCAGTCTTTCCAGTGAGGGGAGATCCTACAATGAGCAGTTCTTC. It is translated as CASSLSSEGRSYNEQFF.

This clonotype has more than one count but fewer than ten. This chain uses TRBV14 with TRBJ2-7, with D possibly called TRBD1 or TRBD2 (6 bases each). V gave up 3 bases and J gave up 9 bases, with 18 bases separating them. CDR1 and CDR2 (germline): SGHDN, FVKESK. This CDR3 contains 14 residues. The CDR3: CASSQTRDGGGQYF. CDR3 nucleotide sequence: TGTGCCAGCAGCCAGACGAGAGACGGAGGGGGGCAGTACTTC.

The rearrangement uses TRBV7-3 and TRBJ2-7; 8 bases agree with TRBD1. The germline gives CDR1 SGHTA, CDR2 FQGTGA. The CDR3 consists of 14 residues. V lost 3 bases and J lost 2; bases outside the gene matches: 3. CDR3 DNA: TGTGCCAGCAGCTTCGACAGGGGCCCCTACGAGCAGTACTTC. It translates to CASSFDRGPYEQYF.

This chain uses TRBV7-3 with TRBJ1-5; the D is unclear. The CDR3 is 15 residues long. V lost 3 bases and J lost 3, with 12 bases in between. Germline-derived CDR1 and CDR2 are SGHTA and FQGTGA. CDR3 in amino acids: CASSLGPQYNQPQHF. DNA for the CDR3: TGTGCCAGCAGCTTGGGTCCACAGTACAATCAGCCCCAGCATTTT.

This clonotype was seen ten or more times. This chain uses TRBV7-2 with TRBJ2-1; 14 positions agree with TRBD2. The V segment lost 0 bases and the J segment 0 bases; nucleotides outside the gene matches: 10. From germline, CDR1 is SGHTA and CDR2 FQGNSA. The CDR3 runs 21 residues. CDR3 in DNA: TGTGCCAGCAGCTTAGCGCTAGGGACTAGCGGGGGCCCAAGCTCCTACAATGAGCAGTTCTTC. Protein product: CASSLALGTSGGPSSYNEQFF.